This T cell receptor beta chain was profiled in a study of brain T cells in children with intractable seizures. With regard to this clone: Its antigen is undetermined.

CDR1 and CDR2 (germline): LNHDA, SQIVND (reference sequence). With V trimmed by 5 bases and J by 5 bases, 8 bases remained unmatched. This CDR3 comprises 14 residues. The time point: blood from clinic visit 5 months post-surgery; TSC patient then seizure free. The sequenced cases were selected for having the highest brain T cell transcript signatures. Patients received at least one anti-epileptic drug before surgery. Profiled with immunoSEQ multiplex PCR; TCRdb holds only in-frame clones, not every one. The profile shows 340,000 or so clones, about 93% of them singletons. Notes on the study in general: Patients' HCMV serostatus was unknown; virus specificity rests on CDR3 similarity alone. Pre-surgery blood may have been undersampled, hiding some clones.

The receptor was derived from a boy in the first two years of life with tuberous sclerosis and intractable seizures. V usage is TRBV19 and J usage is TRBJ2-7; 8 bases match TRBD1. The source material was peripheral blood, sampled 4 to 5 months after surgery. DNA for the CDR3: TGTGCCAGTAGTCGGAGGACAGGGACCCACGAGCAGTACTTC. Amino acids: CASSRRTGTHEQYF.